The present T cell receptor gamma chain was sequenced within a study of Vδ1+ human thymocytes. Study-level findings and limits: In the thymus, TRG and TRD repertoires looked highly polyclonal with Gaussian CDR3 lengths.

Notes on this clone: Its specificity is unknown. One end of the junction fails to match germline, which may point to a read error.

Germline-derived CDR1 and CDR2 are GITISATS and ISYDGTV (reference sequence). The CDR3 extends over 13 amino acids. The template was reverse-transcribed extracted RNA. Multiplex PCR used pooled V-gene forward primers and a constant-region reverse primer to amplify CDR3s. TCRdb re-processed the multiplex PCR reads via CATT. The repertoire holds more than 9,000 gamma-chain clones, around 40% seen once, with roughly 2% in the top ten. Sample: Vdelta1+ gamma-delta thymocytes from the thymus. The subset is: FACS-sorted CD3+ TCRalphabeta- TCRVdelta1+ TCRVdelta2- thymocytes. The J gene is TRGJP1, the V gene TRGV9. The sequence was obtained from a boy in the first two years of life who had congenital heart surgery. The CDR3 loop is CALWEATGWFKLF. CDR3 sequence (DNA): TGTGCCCTGTGGGAGGCCACTGGTTGGTTCAAGCTATTT.